This T cell receptor beta chain emerged from a study of blood T cell repertoires in COVID-19. In terms of age and location, participants ranged from roughly 18 to 95 years and lived in about 25 US areas. Self-reported history from a screening survey and questionnaire set each donor's cohort. Repertoires were generated with immunoSEQ multiplex PCR, while TCRdb's copy carries only in-frame clones and drops some. The sample lists 330,000 or so clones, over 80% occurring once. Germline lookup yields CDR1 LNHDA and CDR2 SQIVND (reference sequence). V lost 3 bases and J lost 2; bases outside the gene matches: 6. CDR3 length equals 15 residues.

The V call is TRBV19, the J call TRBJ2-7, with 8 bases aligning to TRBD1. The clonotype originates from a young man who had recovered from COVID-19. The sequencing sample was made of PBMCs or T cells enriched from blood (not recorded which). CDR3 nucleotide sequence: TGTGCCAGTAGTATTGGGGGACAGGTTCCCTACGAGCAGTACTTC. As protein: CASSIGGQVPYEQYF.